The clone carrying this T cell receptor beta chain was recorded a few times. Antigen unknown. This sample was included in a study of T cell repertoires in cytomegalovirus infection. Whole-study context: CMV infection and matching HLA type were both indicated by public TCR beta signatures.

TCRdb reprocessed the reads with MiXCR, giving one entry per CDR3 protein. The sample carries about 310,000 distinct CDR3 sequences, roughly 25% recorded once. The CDR3 totals 16 residues. Germline-derived CDR1 and CDR2 are LGHNA and YSLEER. V lost 0 bases and J lost 4, with 13 bases in between. Findings of the study overall: HLA-C-restricted TCR beta clonotypes specific for CMV led the ex vivo response.

Material: cultured PBMCs, obtained from culture after CMV antigen stimulation. The clonotype comes from a human donor in good health (CMV status not recorded). Some clones in this sample may be carry-over from other donors' samples. The chain combines TRBV4-3 with TRBJ2-1; D is ambiguous. The CDR3 reads CASSQDFRVAYNEQFF. In DNA form, the CDR3 reads TGCGCCAGCAGCCAAGATTTCCGTGTGGCTTACAATGAGCAGTTCTTC.